The 12 T cell receptor beta chains below all came from one sample that was sequenced in a study of T cells in localized non-small cell lung cancer (dated by TCRdb to 2018 to 2020). The protocol used for the library was the immunoSEQ multiplex PCR assay. The table was pulled from immuneACCESS by TCRdb, which kept in-frame rearrangements only. Such tables lose some clones; where checked, under half of the loss comes from unresolved V genes, and the rest has no known cause. The table for this sample lists about 20,000 clones; approximately 91% of them were counted only once. The biggest ten clones account for under 25% of the sample. The sequencing here drew on PBMCs, taken before any cancer treatment. Every receptor here comes from a man aged 35 to 69 with stage II squamous cell lung carcinoma.

The chain has TRBV6-1 and TRBJ2-7, with D possibly TRBD2 on 5 matching bases. Trimming left V 3 bases short and J 0 bases short, with 9 bases between. There are 14 residues in the CDR3. Germline V gene lookup returns CDR1 MNHNS and CDR2 SASEGT. CDR3 nucleotide sequence: TGTGCCAGCAGTGACCTGGGGAGCTCCTACGAGCAGTACTTC. Translation: CASSDLGSSYEQYF.

This clone was counted between two and nine times. The genes are TRBV29-1 and TRBJ1-5; the match to TRBD1 covers 7 bases. Germline V gives CDR1 SQVTM, CDR2 ANQGSEA. The trim removed 7 bases at V and 3 bases at J, leaving 6 bases unmatched. This CDR3 comprises 13 residues. The CDR3 nucleotides are TGCAGCGGACAACAGGGGCTCAATCAGCCCCAGCATTTT. This codes for CSGQQGLNQPQHF. The variable domain in full, completed from reference TRBV29-1 and TRBJ1-5, reads SAVISQKPSRDICQRGTSLTIQCQVDSQVTMMFWYRQQPGQSLTLIATANQGSEATYESGFVIDKFPISRPNLTFSTLTVSNMSPEDSSIYLCSGQQGLNQPQHFGDGTRLSIL.

The V and J genes are TRBV7-9 and TRBJ2-7; no reliable D call. Germline CDR1 is SEHNR and CDR2 is FQNEAQ (reference sequence). The CDR3 totals 14 residues. Trimming cost V 3 bases and J 2 bases, with 11 bases left between them. The CDR3 here is CASSLSLNPYEQYF. DNA for the CDR3: TGTGCCAGCAGCTTGAGTCTTAATCCCTACGAGCAGTACTTC.

This chain joins TRBV5-1 and TRBJ2-7; TRBD2 matches 11 bases. CDR3 length equals 17 residues. V gave up 0 bases and J gave up 1 base; unmatched junction bases: 6. Germline V gene lookup returns CDR1 SGHRS and CDR2 YFSETQ. The CDR3: CASSLGGTSGPSYEQYF. The CDR3 DNA follows: TGCGCCAGCAGCTTGGGGGGGACTAGCGGCCCGTCCTACGAGCAGTACTTC.

The genes are TRBV19 and TRBJ2-2, with D tentatively TRBD1 (5 bases). CDR3 size: 14 residues. Germline V CDR1 and CDR2: LNHDA, SQIVND (reference sequence). Trimming stripped 1 base from V and 7 bases from J, with 10 bases between. Written as DNA, the CDR3 is TGTGCCAGTAGTATAGCCAGGGCCGGCGGGGAGCTGTTTTTT. This encodes CASSIARAGGELFF. Together with reference TRBV19 and TRBJ2-2, the CDR3 gives the full variable domain: DGGITQSPKYLFRKEGQNVTLSCEQNLNHDAMYWYRQDPGQGLRLIYYSQIVNDFQKGDIAEGYSVSREKKESFPLTVTSAQKNPTAFYLCASSIARAGGELFFGEGSRLTVL.

The V gene is TRBV5-6, the J gene TRBJ2-3, with D possibly being TRBD1 or TRBD2 (5 bases each). Germline V gene sequence: CDR1 SGHDT, CDR2 YYEEEE. The V end was cut by 4 bases, the J end by 6 bases, with 18 bases between. This CDR3 region has 15 residues. CDR3 sequence reads: CASSRIGDPPDTQYF. CDR3 sequence (DNA): TGTGCCAGCAGCCGAATTGGGGACCCCCCGGATACGCAGTATTTT.

This clone was counted a single time. J is TRBJ2-6 and V is TRBV4-3; D is undetermined. V was shortened by 2 bases and J by 2 bases, with 7 bases between the two germline ends. Germline V gene data show CDR1 as LGHNA and CDR2 as YSLEER. The CDR3 is made up of 15 amino acids. In DNA form, the CDR3 reads TGCGCCAGCAGCCAAAACCGGGCTGGGGCCAACGTCCTGACTTTC. Translating it yields CASSQNRAGANVLTF.

V gene TRBV4-2 combines with J gene TRBJ2-7; the match to TRBD2 covers 13 bases. The ends lost 4 bases at V and 2 bases at J; junction bases unmatched: 2. This CDR3 region has 15 residues. Germline CDR1 is LGHNA and CDR2 is YNFKEQ. CDR3 residues: CASSLGLAGTYEQYF. The CDR3 DNA is TGTGCCAGCAGCCTGGGACTAGCGGGGACCTACGAGCAGTACTTC.

The chain has TRBV2 and TRBJ1-4; a weak D match, TRBD1 (5 bases). The CDR3 length is 18 residues. Germline V gene sequence: CDR1 SNHLY, CDR2 FYNNEI. V was pared by 1 base and J by 1 base, with 16 bases between. CDR3 amino acids: CASSEDRLASGTNEKLFF. The CDR3 DNA reads TGTGCCAGCAGTGAAGACAGGCTTGCAAGTGGAACTAATGAAAAACTGTTTTTT.

This rearrangement joins TRBV6-6 to TRBJ2-1; D perhaps matches TRBD1 (6 bases). CDR3 length: 14 amino acids. Germline V lookup: CDR1 MNHNY, CDR2 SVGAGI (reference sequence). Trimming took 2 bases from V and 8 from J, leaving 13 bases between them. The CDR3 reads CASSYTIQGDEQFF. For the CDR3, the DNA is TGTGCCAGCAGTTACACAATACAGGGAGATGAGCAGTTCTTC.

This sequence joins TRBV5-1 and TRBJ2-6, with D unresolved. The V end lost 4 bases, the J end lost 0 bases, and 11 bases lay between the germline ends. The germline V gene encodes CDR1 SGHRS and CDR2 YFSETQ. CDR3 size: 16 residues. The CDR3 spells CASSPVPSSGANVLTF. The CDR3 DNA reads as TGCGCCAGCAGCCCGGTCCCGAGCTCTGGGGCCAACGTCCTGACTTTC.

CDR3 nucleotide sequence: TGCGCCAGCAGCCAAGGATGGGGAAACACCATATATTTT. It encodes CASSQGWGNTIYF. The chain couples TRBV4-1 to TRBJ1-3; no definite D call. This CDR3 is 13 amino acids long. The germline V and J ends were trimmed by 1 base and 4 bases, with 5 bases remaining between them. From germline, CDR1 is MGHRA and CDR2 YSYEKL.